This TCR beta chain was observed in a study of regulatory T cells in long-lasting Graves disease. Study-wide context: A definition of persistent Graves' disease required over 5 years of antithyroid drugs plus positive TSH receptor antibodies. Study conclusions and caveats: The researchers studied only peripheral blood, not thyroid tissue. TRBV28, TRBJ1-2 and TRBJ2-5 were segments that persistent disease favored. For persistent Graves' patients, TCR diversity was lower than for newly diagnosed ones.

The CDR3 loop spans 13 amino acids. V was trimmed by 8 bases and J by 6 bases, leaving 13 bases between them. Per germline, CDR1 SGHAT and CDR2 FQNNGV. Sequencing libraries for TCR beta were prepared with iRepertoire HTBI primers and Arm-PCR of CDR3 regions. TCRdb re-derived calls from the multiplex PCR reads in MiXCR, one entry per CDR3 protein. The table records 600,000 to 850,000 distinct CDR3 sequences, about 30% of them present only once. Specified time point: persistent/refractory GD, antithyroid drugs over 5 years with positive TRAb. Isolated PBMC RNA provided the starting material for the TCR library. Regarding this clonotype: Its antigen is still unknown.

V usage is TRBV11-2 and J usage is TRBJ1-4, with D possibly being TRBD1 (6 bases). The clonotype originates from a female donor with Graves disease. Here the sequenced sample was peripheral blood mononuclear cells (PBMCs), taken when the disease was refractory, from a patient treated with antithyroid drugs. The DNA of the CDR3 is TGTGCCAGCGTCGGACGGGGGCATGAAAAACTGTTTTTT. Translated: CASVGRGHEKLFF.